The source of this T cell receptor beta chain is a study of early T cells in non-severe SARS-CoV-2 infection. The overall study: The authors sequenced bulk RNA from unsorted whole blood, leaving chains unpaired.

Only a few counts were recorded for this clonotype. The antigen remains undetermined. V lost 5 bases and J lost 2, with 16 bases in between. Per germline, CDR1 SGHAT and CDR2 FQNNGV. CDR3 length: 15 amino acids. Researchers tagged individual cDNA molecules with unique molecular identifiers. TCRdb analysed the 5' RACE reads with MiXCR anew, one entry per CDR3 protein. The sample includes under 45,000 distinct CDR3 sequences, 7.5% to 9% of them seen just once. Study-level findings and limits: Private and CD4 specificities were missed by VDJdb matching, skewed to anti-spike CD8.

The source was whole blood, collected at baseline. The source of this sequence is an adult who was a healthcare worker with PCR-confirmed SARS-CoV-2 infection or an uninfected control (not recorded which). V is TRBV11-2 and J is TRBJ2-7; the D gene is possibly TRBD1 (7 bases). CDR3 amino acids: CASSTEQGGPYEQYF. The CDR3 DNA sequence: TGTGCCAGCAGCACTGAGCAGGGGGGACCCTACGAGCAGTACTTC.